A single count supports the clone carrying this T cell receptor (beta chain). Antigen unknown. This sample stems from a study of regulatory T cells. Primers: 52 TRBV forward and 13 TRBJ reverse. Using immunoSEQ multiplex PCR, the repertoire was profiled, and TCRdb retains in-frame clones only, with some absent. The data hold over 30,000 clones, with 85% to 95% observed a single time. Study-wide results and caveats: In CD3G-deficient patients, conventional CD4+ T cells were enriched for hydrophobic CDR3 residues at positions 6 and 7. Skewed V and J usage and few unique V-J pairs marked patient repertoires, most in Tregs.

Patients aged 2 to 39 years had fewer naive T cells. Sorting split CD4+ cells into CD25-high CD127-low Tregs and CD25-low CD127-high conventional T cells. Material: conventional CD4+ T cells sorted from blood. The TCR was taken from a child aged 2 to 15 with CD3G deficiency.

The CDR3 sequence is CASSRTSGPYEQYF. The CDR3 DNA reads TGTGCCAGCAGTCGGACTAGCGGCCCCTACGAGCAGTACTTC. The chain carries TRBV7-2 and TRBJ2-7; 10 bases are a match to TRBD2. CDR3 size: 14 residues. The ends lost 6 bases at V and 2 bases at J; junction bases unmatched: 4. Germline V lookup: CDR1 SGHTA, CDR2 FQGNSA.